Listed here is a single T cell receptor (beta chain). Trimming cost V 4 bases and J 2 bases; bases outside gene matches: 14. The CDR3 consists of 18 residues. Germline CDR1 reads SGHDN; CDR2 reads FVKESK. The entry originates in a study of blood T cell repertoires in COVID-19. In the study overall: From the United States, Italy and Spain came samples of acute and convalescent COVID-19. T cells, B-cell-depleted T cells, or PBMCs supplied cDNA or gDNA.

In the study's own analysis: How many nucleated cells were present was estimated from reference gene primer amplification. Sequenced by immunoSEQ multiplex PCR; TCRdb stores in-frame clones only, minus some. V and J calls and clone size are copied from that table; D and trimming were computed from the DNA. The data show 11,000 to 15,000 clones, approximately 87% seen once. The sequence was obtained from a human donor in a cohort sampled during active COVID-19. Sequencing input: peripheral blood. J is TRBJ1-2 and V is TRBV14; TRBD1 aligns across 9 bases. The DNA of the CDR3 is TGTGCCAGCAGCCGACAGGGGGAGGTCCGAGGGGCGAACTATGGCTACACCTTC. This codes for CASSRQGEVRGANYGYTF.